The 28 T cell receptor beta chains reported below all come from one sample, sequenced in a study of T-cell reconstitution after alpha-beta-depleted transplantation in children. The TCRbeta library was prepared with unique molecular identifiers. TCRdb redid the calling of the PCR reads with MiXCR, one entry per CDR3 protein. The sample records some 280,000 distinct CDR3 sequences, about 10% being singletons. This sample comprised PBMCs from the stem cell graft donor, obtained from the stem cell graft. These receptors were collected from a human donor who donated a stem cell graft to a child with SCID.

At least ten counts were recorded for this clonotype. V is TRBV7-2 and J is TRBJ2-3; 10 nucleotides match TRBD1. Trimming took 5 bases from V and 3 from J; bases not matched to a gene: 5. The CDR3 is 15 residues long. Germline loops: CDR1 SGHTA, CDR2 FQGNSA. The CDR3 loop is CASSGTGVKTDTQYF. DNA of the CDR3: TGTGCCAGCAGCGGGACAGGGGTAAAGACAGATACGCAGTATTTT.

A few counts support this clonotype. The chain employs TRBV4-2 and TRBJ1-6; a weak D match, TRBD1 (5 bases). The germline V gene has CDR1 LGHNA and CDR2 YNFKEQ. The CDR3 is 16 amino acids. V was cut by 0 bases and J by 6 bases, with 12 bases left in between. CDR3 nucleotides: TGTGCCAGCAGCCAAGAGATAGGGCAGGGTAATTCACCCCTCCACTTT. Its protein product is CASSQEIGQGNSPLHF.

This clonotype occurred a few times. As DNA, the CDR3 is TGTGCCACCAGCGGAGGGGGACAGGGAAGCACTGAAGCTTTCTTT. Amino acid sequence: CATSGGGQGSTEAFF. This chain connects TRBV15 to TRBJ1-1; 9 bases are shared with TRBD1. CDR1 and CDR2 (germline): LNHNV, YYDKDF (reference sequence). J was trimmed by 4 bases and V by 5 bases; bases with no gene match: 8. This CDR3 contains 15 residues.

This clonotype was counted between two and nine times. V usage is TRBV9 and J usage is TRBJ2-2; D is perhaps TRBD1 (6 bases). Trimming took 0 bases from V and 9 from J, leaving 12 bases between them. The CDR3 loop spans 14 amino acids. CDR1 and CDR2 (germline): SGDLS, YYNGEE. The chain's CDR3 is CASSVVGDTRELFF. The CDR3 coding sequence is TGTGCCAGCAGCGTAGTTGGGGACACAAGGGAGCTGTTTTTT.

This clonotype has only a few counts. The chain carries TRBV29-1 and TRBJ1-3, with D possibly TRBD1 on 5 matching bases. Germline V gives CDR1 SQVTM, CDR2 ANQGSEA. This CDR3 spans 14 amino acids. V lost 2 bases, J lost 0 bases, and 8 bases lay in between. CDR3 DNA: TGCAGCGTTGAACAGGGCCTCTCTGGAAACACCATATATTTT. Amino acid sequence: CSVEQGLSGNTIYF.

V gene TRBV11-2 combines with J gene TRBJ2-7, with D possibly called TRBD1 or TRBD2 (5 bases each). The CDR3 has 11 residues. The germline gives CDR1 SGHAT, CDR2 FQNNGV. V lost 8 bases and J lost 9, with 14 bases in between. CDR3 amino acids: CASDEGMGQYF. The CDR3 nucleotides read TGTGCCAGCGACGAGGGGATGGGGCAGTACTTC. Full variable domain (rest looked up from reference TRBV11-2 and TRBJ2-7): EAGVAQSPRYKIIEKRQSVAFWCNPISGHATLYWYQQILGQGPKLLIQFQNNGVVDDSQLPKDRFSAERLKGVDSTLKIQPAKLEDSAVYLCASDEGMGQYFGPGTRLTVT.

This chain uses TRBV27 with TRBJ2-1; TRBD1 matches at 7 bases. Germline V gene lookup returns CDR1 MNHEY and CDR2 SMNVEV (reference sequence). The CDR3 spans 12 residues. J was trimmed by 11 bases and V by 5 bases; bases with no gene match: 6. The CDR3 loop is CASSIPGQKQFF. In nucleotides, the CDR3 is TGTGCCAGCAGTATCCCGGGACAGAAGCAGTTCTTC.

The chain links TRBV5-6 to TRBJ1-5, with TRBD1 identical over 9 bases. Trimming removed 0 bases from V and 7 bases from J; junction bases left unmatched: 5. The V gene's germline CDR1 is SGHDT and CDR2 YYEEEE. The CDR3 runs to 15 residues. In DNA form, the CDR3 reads TGTGCCAGCAGCTTGGGGGGGGACAGGGCGCAGCCCCAGCATTTT. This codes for CASSLGGDRAQPQHF.

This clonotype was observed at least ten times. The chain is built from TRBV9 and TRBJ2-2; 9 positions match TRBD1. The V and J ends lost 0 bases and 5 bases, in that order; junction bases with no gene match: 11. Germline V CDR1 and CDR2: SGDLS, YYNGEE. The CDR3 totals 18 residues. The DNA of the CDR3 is TGTGCCAGCAGCGTAGCCACAGGGGGCTCGGTGGGAACCGGGGAGCTGTTTTTT. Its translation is CASSVATGGSVGTGELFF.

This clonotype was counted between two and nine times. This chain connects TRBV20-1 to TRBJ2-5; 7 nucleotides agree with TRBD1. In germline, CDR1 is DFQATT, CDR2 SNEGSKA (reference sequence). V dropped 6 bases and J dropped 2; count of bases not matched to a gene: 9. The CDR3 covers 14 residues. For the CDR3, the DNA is TGCAGTGCGAGAACAGGGACAGAACAAGAGACCCAGTACTTC. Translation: CSARTGTEQETQYF.

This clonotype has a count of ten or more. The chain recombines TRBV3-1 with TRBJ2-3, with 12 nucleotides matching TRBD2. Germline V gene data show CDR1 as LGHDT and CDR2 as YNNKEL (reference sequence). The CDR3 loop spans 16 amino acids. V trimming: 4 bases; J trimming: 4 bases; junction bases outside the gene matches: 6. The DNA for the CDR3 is TGTGCCAGCAGCCTGCTAGCGGGGGGGATCGCAGATACGCAGTATTTT. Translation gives CASSLLAGGIADTQYF.

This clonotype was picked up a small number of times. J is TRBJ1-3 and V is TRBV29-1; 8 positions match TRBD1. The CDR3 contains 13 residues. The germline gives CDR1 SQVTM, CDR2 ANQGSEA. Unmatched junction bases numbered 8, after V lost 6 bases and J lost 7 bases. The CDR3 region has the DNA TGCAGCGTCCGGACAGGGATGGTGAACACCATATATTTT. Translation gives CSVRTGMVNTIYF.

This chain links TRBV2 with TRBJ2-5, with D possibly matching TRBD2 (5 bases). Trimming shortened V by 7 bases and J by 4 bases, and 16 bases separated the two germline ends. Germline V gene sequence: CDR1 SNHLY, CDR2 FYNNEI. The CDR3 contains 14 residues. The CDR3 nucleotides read TGTGCCAGCATGGGTAAGGGAGTTCGAGAGACCCAGTACTTC. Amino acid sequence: CASMGKGVRETQYF.

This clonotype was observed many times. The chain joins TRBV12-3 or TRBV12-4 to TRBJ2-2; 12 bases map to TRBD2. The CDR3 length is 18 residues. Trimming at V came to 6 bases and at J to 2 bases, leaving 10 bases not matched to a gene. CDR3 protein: CASSYRPGLAGNTGELFF. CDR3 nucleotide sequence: TGTGCCAGCAGCTACCGGCCGGGACTAGCGGGCAACACCGGGGAGCTGTTTTTT.

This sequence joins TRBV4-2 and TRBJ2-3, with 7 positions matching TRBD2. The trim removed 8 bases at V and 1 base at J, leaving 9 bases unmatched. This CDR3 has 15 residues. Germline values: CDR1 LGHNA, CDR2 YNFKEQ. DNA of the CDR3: TGTGCCAGCCGGGGAGGCGGGGGTGGCACAGATACGCAGTATTTT. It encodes CASRGGGGGTDTQYF.

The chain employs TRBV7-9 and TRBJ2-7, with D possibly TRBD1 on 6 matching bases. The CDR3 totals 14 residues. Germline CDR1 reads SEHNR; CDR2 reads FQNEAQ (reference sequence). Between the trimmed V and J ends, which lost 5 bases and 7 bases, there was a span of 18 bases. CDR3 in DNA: TGTGCCAGCAGCCCAGGGGACCACGTCTATGAGCAGTACTTC. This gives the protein CASSPGDHVYEQYF.

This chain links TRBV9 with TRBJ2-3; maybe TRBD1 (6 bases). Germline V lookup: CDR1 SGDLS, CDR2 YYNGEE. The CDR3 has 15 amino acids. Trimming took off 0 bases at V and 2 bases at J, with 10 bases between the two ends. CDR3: CASSVEGTNTDTQYF. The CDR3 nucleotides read TGTGCCAGCAGCGTAGAGGGGACAAACACAGATACGCAGTATTTT.

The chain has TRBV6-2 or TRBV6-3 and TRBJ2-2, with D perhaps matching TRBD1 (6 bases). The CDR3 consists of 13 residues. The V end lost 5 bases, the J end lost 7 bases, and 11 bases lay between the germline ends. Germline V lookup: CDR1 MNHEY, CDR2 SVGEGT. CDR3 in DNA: TGTGCCAGCAGTAACGCAGGGGACGGGGAGCTGTTTTTT. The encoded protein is CASSNAGDGELFF.

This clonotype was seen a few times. CDR3 protein: CASSSPRETGELFF. The CDR3 coding sequence is TGTGCCAGCAGCTCACCTCGAGAAACCGGGGAGCTGTTTTTT. V and J are TRBV11-2 and TRBJ2-2, with unresolved D. Trimming removed 4 bases at V and 5 bases at J, with 11 bases between. The CDR3 has 14 amino acids. The germline V gene encodes CDR1 SGHAT and CDR2 FQNNGV.

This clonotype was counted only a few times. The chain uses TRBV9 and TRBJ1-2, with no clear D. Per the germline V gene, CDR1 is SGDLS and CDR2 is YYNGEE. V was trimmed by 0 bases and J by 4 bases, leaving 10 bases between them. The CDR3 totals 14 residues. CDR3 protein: CASSVAPRGYGYTF. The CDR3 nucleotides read TGTGCCAGCAGCGTAGCCCCACGGGGCTATGGCTACACCTTC. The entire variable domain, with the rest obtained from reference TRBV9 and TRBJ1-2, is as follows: DSGVTQTPKHLITATGQRVTLRCSPRSGDLSVYWYQQSLDQGLQFLIQYYNGEERAKGNILERFSAQQFPDLHSELNLSSLELGDSALYFCASSVAPRGYGYTFGSGTRLTVV.

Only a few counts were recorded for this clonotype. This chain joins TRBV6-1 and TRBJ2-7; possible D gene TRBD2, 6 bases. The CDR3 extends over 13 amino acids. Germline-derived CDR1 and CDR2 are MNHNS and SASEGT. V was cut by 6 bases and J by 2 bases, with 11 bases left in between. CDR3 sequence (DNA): TGTGCCAGCAGCCGTAGCGGCGCCTACGAGCAGTACTTC. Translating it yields CASSRSGAYEQYF.

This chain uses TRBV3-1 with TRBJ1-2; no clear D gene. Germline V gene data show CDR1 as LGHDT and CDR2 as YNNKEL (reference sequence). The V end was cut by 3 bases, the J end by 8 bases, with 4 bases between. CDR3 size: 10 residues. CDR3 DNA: TGTGCCAGCAGCCACGGAGGCTACACCTTC. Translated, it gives CASSHGGYTF. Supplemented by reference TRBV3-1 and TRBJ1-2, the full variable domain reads DTAVSQTPKYLVTQMGNDKSIKCEQNLGHDTMYWYKQDSKKFLKIMFSYNNKELIINETVPNRFSPKSPDKAHLNLHINSLELGDSAVYFCASSHGGYTFGSGTRLTVV.

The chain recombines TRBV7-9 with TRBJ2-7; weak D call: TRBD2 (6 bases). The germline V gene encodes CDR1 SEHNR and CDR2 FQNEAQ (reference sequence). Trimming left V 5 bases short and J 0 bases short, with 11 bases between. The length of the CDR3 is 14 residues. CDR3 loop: CASSPEGFSYEQYF. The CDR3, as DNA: TGTGCCAGCAGCCCGGAGGGATTCTCCTACGAGCAGTACTTC. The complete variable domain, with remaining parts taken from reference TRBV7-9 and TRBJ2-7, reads DTGVSQNPRHKITKRGQNVTFRCDPISEHNRLYWYRQTLGQGPEFLTYFQNEAQLEKSRLLSDRFSAERPKGSFSTLEIQRTEQGDSAMYLCASSPEGFSYEQYFGPGTRLTVT.

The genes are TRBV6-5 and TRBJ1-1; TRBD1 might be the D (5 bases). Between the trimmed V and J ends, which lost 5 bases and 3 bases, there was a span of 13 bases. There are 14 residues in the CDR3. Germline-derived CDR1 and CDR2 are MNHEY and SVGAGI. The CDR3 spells CASSLGAADTEAFF. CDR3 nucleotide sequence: TGTGCCAGCAGTCTCGGGGCGGCGGACACTGAAGCTTTCTTT.

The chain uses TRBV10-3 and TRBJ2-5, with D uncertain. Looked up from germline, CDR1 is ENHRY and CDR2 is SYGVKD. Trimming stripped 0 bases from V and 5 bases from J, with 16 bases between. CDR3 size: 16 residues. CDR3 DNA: TGTGCCATCAGTGAGTCACCAACTGCTTTGGGGGAGACCCAGTACTTC. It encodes CAISESPTALGETQYF.

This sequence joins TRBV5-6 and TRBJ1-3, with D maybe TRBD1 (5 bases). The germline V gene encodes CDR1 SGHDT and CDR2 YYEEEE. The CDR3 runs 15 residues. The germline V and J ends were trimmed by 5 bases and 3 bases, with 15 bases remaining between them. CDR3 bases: TGTGCCAGCAGGATCGCTGGCAGGGTTGGAAACACCATATATTTT. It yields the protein CASRIAGRVGNTIYF.

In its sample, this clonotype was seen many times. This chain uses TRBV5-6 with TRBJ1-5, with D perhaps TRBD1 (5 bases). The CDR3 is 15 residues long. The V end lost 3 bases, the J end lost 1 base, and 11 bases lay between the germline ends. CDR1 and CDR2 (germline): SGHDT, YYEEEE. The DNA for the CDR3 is TGTGCCAGCAGCTCGACGGACACGAGCAATCAGCCCCAGCATTTT. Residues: CASSSTDTSNQPQHF.

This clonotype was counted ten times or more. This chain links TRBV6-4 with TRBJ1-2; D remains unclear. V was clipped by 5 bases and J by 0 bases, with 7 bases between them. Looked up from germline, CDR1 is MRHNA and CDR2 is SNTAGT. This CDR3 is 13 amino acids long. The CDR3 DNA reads TGTGCCAGCAGTCACATACCTAACTATGGCTACACCTTC. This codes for CASSHIPNYGYTF.